This T cell receptor (beta chain) was observed in a study of blood T cell repertoires in COVID-19. Exposed enrollees had met someone with a PCR-confirmed or clinician-diagnosed COVID-19 case at some point within the 2 weeks before study entry. Authors' methods: Scientists estimated how many nucleated cells there were by amplifying reference gene primers. Produced via immunoSEQ multiplex PCR; TCRdb's table is partial and in-frame only. V and J calls and clone size are those listed in that table; D and trimming were worked out from the DNA. The repertoire holds approximately 300,000 clones, with 85% as singletons. Trimming took 5 bases from V and 4 from J; bases not matched to a gene: 8. From germline, CDR1 is SGHAT and CDR2 FQNNGV. This CDR3 region has 14 residues.

The sample consisted of PBMCs or T cells enriched from blood (not recorded which). The V gene is TRBV11-2, the J gene TRBJ2-7; 7 bases are a match to TRBD1. The source of this sequence is a woman between 25 and 40 years old who had been exposed to COVID-19. The CDR3, as DNA: TGTGCCAGCAGCCACAACAGGGGCCATTACGAGCAGTACTTC. Its translation is CASSHNRGHYEQYF.